This entry lists 8 T cell receptor beta chains sequenced from one sample in a study of shared clonotypes between healthy human individuals. Measured with immunoSEQ multiplex PCR; TCRdb has only the in-frame clones, and not every one. The data contain nearly 750,000 clones, 72% of them seen just once; the ten biggest clones take up roughly 1.8%. The specimen was memory CD4+ T cells sorted from blood. Subset denoted: CD45RA-negative fraction. The receptors shown here come from a woman aged 25-40 years in good health.

This clone was observed a few times. This sequence joins TRBV19 and TRBJ1-2; D call uncertain. The CDR3 covers 14 residues. Germline lookup yields CDR1 LNHDA and CDR2 SQIVND (reference sequence). Trimming took off 5 bases at V and 0 bases at J, with 10 bases between the two ends. CDR3 loop: CASSLPTSNYGYTF. CDR3 DNA sequence: TGTGCCAGTAGTTTACCAACCTCTAACTATGGCTACACCTTC.

V and J are TRBV28 and TRBJ1-4; TRBD1 might be the D (5 bases). Germline loops: CDR1 MDHEN, CDR2 SYDVKM. V was cut by 4 bases and J by 4 bases, with 16 bases left in between. The CDR3 totals 16 residues. The DNA for the CDR3 is TGTGCCAGCAGTTCACGCTCCCCCCAGGGTAATGAAAAACTGTTTTTT. It translates to CASSSRSPQGNEKLFF.

The table lists this clone with a count of one. This chain links TRBV29-1 with TRBJ1-4; 10 bases align to TRBD1. The V gene's germline CDR1 is SQVTM and CDR2 ANQGSEA. The V gene end was trimmed by 1 base and the J gene end by 7 bases; junction bases not matched to a gene: 6. CDR3 length equals 15 residues. The CDR3: CSVEARQGAGEKLFF. Here the CDR3 DNA reads TGCAGCGTTGAAGCCCGACAGGGGGCGGGTGAAAAACTGTTTTTT.

The gene calls are TRBV30 and TRBJ1-1; tentative D call: TRBD1 (6 bases). Trimming took off 0 bases at V and 4 bases at J, with 18 bases between the two ends. CDR3 length: 16 residues. CDR1 is GTSNPN, CDR2 SVGIG, per germline (reference sequence). The CDR3 region is CAWSVRRGAGGTEAFF. DNA for the CDR3: TGTGCCTGGAGTGTCCGCAGGGGAGCGGGGGGCACTGAAGCTTTCTTT.

This clone turned up a few times. V usage is TRBV10-3 and J usage is TRBJ2-1; 9 bases are a match to TRBD2. Germline CDR1 and CDR2: ENHRY and SYGVKD. J was trimmed by 8 bases and V by 10 bases; bases with no gene match: 15. CDR3 size: 15 residues. In nucleotides, the CDR3 is TGTGCCAGTATGAGGGGGGCGGGAGGGCCGGATGAGCAGTTCTTC. Its translation is CASMRGAGGPDEQFF.

This chain uses TRBV29-1 with TRBJ1-4; a weak D match, TRBD1 (6 bases). The CDR3 contains 14 residues. Trimming removed 4 bases at V and 4 bases at J, with 13 bases between. Germline values: CDR1 SQVTM, CDR2 ANQGSEA. The CDR3 region is CSVGLQGGNEKLFF. The DNA for the CDR3 is TGCAGCGTTGGGTTGCAAGGGGGTAATGAAAAACTGTTTTTT.

The chain has TRBV2 and TRBJ1-4; D ambiguous. Per germline, CDR1 SNHLY and CDR2 FYNNEI. V gave up 2 bases and J gave up 4 bases, with 8 bases separating them. The CDR3 has 14 amino acids. For the CDR3, the DNA is TGTGCCAGCAGTGAACCCGGGAGTAATGAAAAACTGTTTTTT. It translates to CASSEPGSNEKLFF.

V gene TRBV11-2 combines with J gene TRBJ1-2, with D perhaps matching TRBD1 (6 bases). There are 13 residues in the CDR3. Germline CDR1 is SGHAT and CDR2 is FQNNGV. Between the trimmed V and J ends, which lost 6 bases and 8 bases, there was a span of 16 bases. The CDR3 DNA follows: TGTGCCAGCAGTTATCAGGGGCGTTTGGGCTACACCTTC. It translates to CASSYQGRLGYTF.